This section outlines one T cell receptor (beta chain) sequence together with its context. Assay: immunoSEQ multiplex PCR; the TCRdb copy retains only in-frame clones and omits some. This sample has under 850,000 clones, with about 91% found just once. CD45RO-negative CD8 cells positively selected for CCR7 made up the naive population, which excluded terminally differentiated effector memory CD45RA+ cells. The data belong to a study of shared clonotypes between healthy human individuals. The CDR3 runs 15 residues. In germline, CDR1 is MGHRA, CDR2 YSYEKL. Trimming cost V 2 bases and J 1 base, with 11 bases left between them.

Sequenced: naive CD8+ T cells sorted from blood. This TCR derives from a man aged 30-40 years in good health. The gene calls are TRBV4-1 and TRBJ1-1; possibly TRBD1 for D (5 bases). CDR3 nucleotide sequence: TGCGCCAGCAGCCAACCGGGACGGCAGAACACTGAAGCTTTCTTT. It yields the protein CASSQPGRQNTEAFF.